The 20 T cell receptor beta chains listed next were all sequenced from one sample in a study of blood T cell repertoires in COVID-19. The protocol was immunoSEQ multiplex PCR, while the TCRdb copy is restricted to in-frame clones and leaves out a portion. The data contain 250,000 to 300,000 clones, less than 90% of them seen just once; the ten biggest clones take up 4.2%. Sequenced sample: peripheral blood. Receptors were obtained from a man in his sixties with acute or convalescent COVID-19.

The chain employs TRBV5-1 and TRBJ1-2; D possibly corresponds to TRBD1 (6 bases). Looked up from germline, CDR1 is SGHRS and CDR2 is YFSETQ. Trimming removed 4 bases at V and 5 bases at J, with 12 bases between. The CDR3 sequence is 13 residues long. Written as DNA, the CDR3 is TGCGCCAGCAGCACCGGGACAACTTATGGCTACACCTTC. Translated: CASSTGTTYGYTF.

This chain connects TRBV9 to TRBJ1-6; D is undetermined. The V gene lost 0 bases and the J gene lost 5 bases, with 6 bases spanning the gap. The CDR3 has 14 residues. Germline V lookup: CDR1 SGDLS, CDR2 YYNGEE. CDR3 bases: TGTGCCAGCAGCGTAGTTGCGGATAATTCACCCCTCCACTTT. It translates to CASSVVADNSPLHF.

This clone was detected once. The rearrangement uses TRBV7-9 and TRBJ1-2, with TRBD1 identical over 7 bases. Per the germline V gene, CDR1 is SEHNR and CDR2 is FQNEAQ (reference sequence). The CDR3 spans 14 residues. Trimming took 5 bases from V and 4 from J; bases not matched to a gene: 7. This CDR3 is CASSALQGSYGYTF. The CDR3 DNA reads TGTGCCAGCAGCGCCCTACAGGGGTCCTATGGCTACACCTTC.

The genes are TRBV28 and TRBJ1-5, with D perhaps matching TRBD1 (5 bases). The CDR3 consists of 15 residues. Germline V gene sequence: CDR1 MDHEN, CDR2 SYDVKM. Between the trimmed V and J ends, which lost 6 bases and 4 bases, there was a span of 16 bases. The CDR3 DNA sequence: TGTGCCAGCAGCGACCCGTCGAAGGGGAATCAGCCCCAGCATTTT. It codes for CASSDPSKGNQPQHF.

The chain uses TRBV29-1 and TRBJ1-6; 9 positions match TRBD1. This CDR3 contains 13 residues. Germline-derived CDR1 and CDR2 are SQVTM and ANQGSEA. Losses at the gene ends were 4 bases for V and 8 bases for J; bases not matched to a gene: 3. The CDR3 sequence: CSVADRGDSPLHF. Written as DNA, the CDR3 is TGCAGCGTTGCAGACAGGGGGGATTCACCCCTCCACTTT. The whole variable domain, remainder taken from reference TRBV29-1 and TRBJ1-6, is SAVISQKPSRDICQRGTSLTIQCQVDSQVTMMFWYRQQPGQSLTLIATANQGSEATYESGFVIDKFPISRPNLTFSTLTVSNMSPEDSSIYLCSVADRGDSPLHFGNGTRLTVT.

The chain has TRBV18 and TRBJ2-5, with 9 bases lining up with TRBD2. With V trimmed by 1 base and J by 1 base, 13 bases remained unmatched. CDR3 size: 19 residues. Germline values: CDR1 KGHSH, CDR2 LQKENI. The CDR3 sequence: CASSPLTTPTSGPQETQYF. CDR3 sequence (DNA): TGTGCCAGCTCACCACTCACCACCCCTACTAGCGGGCCCCAAGAGACCCAGTACTTC.

The rearrangement uses TRBV4-1 and TRBJ2-6; D is perhaps TRBD1 (5 bases). V lost 4 bases and J lost 0, with 13 bases in between. The germline gives CDR1 MGHRA, CDR2 YSYEKL. The CDR3 is made up of 17 amino acids. The CDR3 DNA reads as TGCGCCAGCAGCCTTGGGCAGGGCAACTCTGGGGCCAACGTCCTGACTTTC. Its translation is CASSLGQGNSGANVLTF.

The chain employs TRBV5-1 and TRBJ2-1; D might be TRBD2 (7 bases). Deletions cut 0 bases from V and 4 bases from J, with 17 bases between. Germline V gene data show CDR1 as SGHRS and CDR2 as YFSETQ. This CDR3 spans 17 amino acids. The CDR3 loop reads CASSLVPTGRGYNEQFF. CDR3 bases: TGCGCCAGCAGCTTGGTTCCTACAGGGAGGGGATACAATGAGCAGTTCTTC.

The chain recombines TRBV5-1 with TRBJ2-1; 16 bases fit TRBD2. The CDR3 loop spans 17 amino acids. J was trimmed by 7 bases and V by 1 base; bases with no gene match: 5. Germline lookup yields CDR1 SGHRS and CDR2 YFSETQ. The CDR3 DNA reads as TGCGCCAGCAGCTTGCCGGGGACTAGCGGGGGGGCAAATGAGCAGTTCTTC. Protein: CASSLPGTSGGANEQFF.

V gene TRBV9 combines with J gene TRBJ2-7; 7 bases are a match to TRBD1. Trimming cost V 4 bases and J 6 bases; bases outside gene matches: 13. The CDR3 length is 15 residues. From germline, CDR1 is SGDLS and CDR2 YYNGEE. Here the CDR3 DNA reads TGTGCCAGCAGCAGAAGACAGGGTGTTATCTCCGAGCAGTACTTC. The encoded protein is CASSRRQGVISEQYF.

This clone was detected only once. CDR3 bases: TGTGCCATCAGTCCCGGGGAAAAACTGTTTTTT. It specifies CAISPGEKLFF. The V and J genes are TRBV10-3 and TRBJ1-4; unclear D gene. Germline V gene sequence: CDR1 ENHRY, CDR2 SYGVKD. CDR3 length: 11 residues. V lost 5 bases to trimming and J lost 8 bases, with 6 bases between them.

The chain couples TRBV6-2 or TRBV6-3 to TRBJ1-5; D unresolved. The germline V gene encodes CDR1 MNHEY and CDR2 SVGEGT. The CDR3 runs to 15 residues. The V gene lost 4 bases and the J gene lost 3 bases, with 13 bases spanning the gap. The CDR3 here is CASSLYRDYNQPQHF. CDR3 coding DNA: TGTGCCAGCAGTTTATACCGGGATTACAATCAGCCCCAGCATTTT.

The CDR3 sequence is CAISPGQANGYTF. The CDR3 nucleotides are TGTGCCATCAGTCCGGGACAGGCCAATGGCTACACCTTC. The V gene is TRBV10-3, the J gene TRBJ1-2, with 8 bases that match TRBD1. V shed 5 bases, J shed 6 bases, and the junction held 5 bases outside the gene matches. Germline V gene lookup returns CDR1 ENHRY and CDR2 SYGVKD. There are 13 residues in the CDR3.

V usage is TRBV28 and J usage is TRBJ1-3; tentatively, D is TRBD1 (5 bases). The CDR3 loop spans 15 amino acids. Germline V CDR1 and CDR2: MDHEN, SYDVKM. Deletions cut 5 bases from V and 2 bases from J, with 13 bases between. CDR3 DNA: TGTGCCAGCAGTGCACCGGGGGGGGCTGGAAACACCATATATTTT. Translation gives CASSAPGGAGNTIYF.

The rearrangement joins TRBV10-3 to TRBJ2-7; 8 positions match TRBD1. Germline lookup yields CDR1 ENHRY and CDR2 SYGVKD. The CDR3 has 14 residues. V shed 10 bases, J shed 1 base, and the junction held 9 bases outside the gene matches. DNA of the CDR3: TGTGCCACCTCTGGACAGGGAGGTTCCTACGAGCAGTACTTC. Encoded protein: CATSGQGGSYEQYF.

Only a few counts were recorded for this clone. The CDR3 is CSVDRGSTDTQYF. For the CDR3, the DNA is TGCAGCGTCGACAGGGGGAGCACAGATACGCAGTATTTT. V and J are TRBV29-1 and TRBJ2-3; 9 nucleotides align to TRBD1. V lost 6 bases, J lost 0 bases, and 1 base stayed unmatched. The CDR3 is 13 residues long. Germline assignment: CDR1 SQVTM and CDR2 ANQGSEA.

The V gene is TRBV28, the J gene TRBJ1-4; TRBD1 might be the D (5 bases). V was trimmed by 3 bases and J by 5 bases, leaving 13 bases between them. Germline V lookup: CDR1 MDHEN, CDR2 SYDVKM. The CDR3 consists of 15 residues. CDR3 sequence reads: CASSFETAINEKLFF. In nucleotides, the CDR3 is TGTGCCAGCAGTTTCGAGACAGCAATCAATGAAAAACTGTTTTTT.

This chain joins TRBV29-1 and TRBJ2-6; D is perhaps TRBD1 (5 bases). This CDR3 is 16 amino acids long. In germline, CDR1 is SQVTM, CDR2 ANQGSEA. Trimming pared 4 bases from V and 0 bases from J, leaving 13 bases between. The chain's CDR3 is CSVGGLTGSGANVLTF. CDR3 bases: TGCAGCGTTGGGGGCCTAACCGGCTCTGGGGCCAACGTCCTGACTTTC.

J is TRBJ1-1 and V is TRBV6-5; D possibly corresponds to TRBD1 (5 bases). CDR1 and CDR2 (germline): MNHEY, SVGAGI. The CDR3 is 15 amino acids. Trimming took off 0 bases at V and 7 bases at J, with 15 bases between the two ends. CDR3 loop: CASSYSRGGVGEAFF. Written as DNA, the CDR3 is TGTGCCAGCAGTTACTCGCGGGGGGGAGTTGGTGAAGCTTTCTTT.

This chain uses TRBV2 with TRBJ1-4; 7 bases line up with TRBD1. The CDR3 contains 14 residues. V lost 4 bases and J lost 8; bases outside the gene matches: 7. Per the germline V gene, CDR1 is SNHLY and CDR2 is FYNNEI. CDR3 in amino acids: CASSGTGSPEKLFF. The CDR3, as DNA: TGTGCCAGCAGTGGGACAGGCTCGCCGGAAAAACTGTTTTTT.